This entry concerns a single TCR beta chain. This specimen comes from a study of blood T cell repertoires in COVID-19. Across the study: Acute and convalescent COVID-19 specimens originated in the United States, Italy and Spain.

The germline gives CDR1 LNHDA, CDR2 SQIVND (reference sequence). The CDR3 is 14 amino acids. Trimming stripped 6 bases from V and 4 bases from J, with 12 bases between. In the original workflow: The authors estimated nucleated cell counts from reference gene primer amplification. Clones were sequenced by immunoSEQ multiplex PCR, and TCRdb holds only the in-frame ones, with some missing. The D gene and trimming were derived from the DNA, and the V and J assignments and clone size from that table. The table shows about 120,000 clones, with over 60% occurring only once. V gene TRBV19 combines with J gene TRBJ2-2; D might be TRBD1 (5 bases). The clonotype was recovered from a man in his 70s with acute or convalescent COVID-19. The source material was peripheral blood. The CDR3 sequence: CASRIRGSTGELFF. As DNA, the CDR3 is TGTGCCAGTAGGATAAGGGGCAGCACCGGGGAGCTGTTTTTT.